Listed here are 14 T cell receptor beta chains from one sample, sequenced in a study of tumor-infiltrating lymphocytes in primary liver carcinoma. From about 490 ng of total RNA, TCR beta-specific cDNA was reverse-transcribed using a constant-region primer. Three-round nested multiplex PCR performed with slightly modified ARM-PCR produced the TCR beta libraries. In the first two PCR rounds, TRBV1-TRBV30 forward primers were paired with a C-beta reverse primer, and each round lasted approximately 9 cycles. TCRdb independently ran MiXCR on the multiplex PCR reads; one entry per CDR3 protein. The table lists about 180,000 distinct CDR3 sequences, around 60% of them singletons. Blood RNA was derived from unsorted whole blood, and germline DNA was extracted too. The sample consisted of peripheral blood. Receptor source: a man in his forties or fifties with primary liver carcinoma and hepatitis B virus infection.

V is TRBV4-1 and J is TRBJ2-7; D is unresolved. This CDR3 is 15 amino acids long. V lost 0 bases to trimming and J lost 0 bases, with 9 bases between them. Germline lookup yields CDR1 MGHRA and CDR2 YSYEKL. The CDR3 here is CASSQEYKISYEQYF. DNA for the CDR3: TGCGCCAGCAGCCAAGAGTACAAAATCTCCTACGAGCAGTACTTC.

The chain uses TRBV7-3 and TRBJ2-1; 7 positions match TRBD1. The V gene end was trimmed by 5 bases and the J gene end by 0 bases; junction bases not matched to a gene: 7. In germline, CDR1 is SGHTA, CDR2 FQGTGA. The length of the CDR3 is 16 residues. The chain's CDR3 is CASSQGVLSSYNEQFF. The CDR3, as DNA: TGTGCCAGCAGCCAGGGGGTCCTGAGCTCCTACAATGAGCAGTTCTTC. Using reference TRBV7-3 and TRBJ2-1 for the parts outside the CDR3, the full variable domain is GAGVSQTPSNKVTEKGKYVELRCDPISGHTALYWYRQSLGQGPEFLIYFQGTGAADDSGLPNDRFFAVRPEGSVSTLKIQRTERGDSAVYLCASSQGVLSSYNEQFFGPGTRLTVL.

V gene TRBV6-2 or TRBV6-3 combines with J gene TRBJ2-1, with 10 bases lining up with TRBD2. Unmatched junction bases numbered 20, after V lost 6 bases and J lost 6 bases. Germline CDR1 and CDR2: MNHEY and SVGEGT. There are 19 residues in the CDR3. The CDR3 here is CASSRSSGSPVRRCNEQFF. The CDR3 coding sequence is TGTGCCAGCAGCCGGTCTAGCGGGAGCCCCGTTAGGAGGTGCAATGAGCAGTTCTTC.

About this clonotype: The missing conserved phenylalanine or tryptophan at the end of this CDR3 makes a read error likely. J is TRBJ1-1 and V is TRBV29-1, with D possibly being TRBD1 (5 bases). CDR1 and CDR2 from the germline V gene are SQVTM and ANQGSEA. The CDR3 has 12 amino acids. V was pared by 4 bases and J by 4 bases, with 10 bases between. CDR3 protein: CSVGKGSTEAFL. CDR3 nucleotides: TGCAGCGTTGGAAAGGGGAGCACTGAAGCTTTCCTT.

This chain uses TRBV5-6 with TRBJ2-1; D may be TRBD2 (6 bases). Trimming took off 1 base at V and 8 bases at J, with 13 bases between the two ends. This CDR3 contains 14 residues. In germline, CDR1 is SGHDT, CDR2 YYEEEE. Here the CDR3 DNA reads TGTGCCAGCAGCTTGCGGCGGGACGGGGATGAGCAGTTCTTC. It encodes CASSLRRDGDEQFF.

The rearrangement links TRBV11-2 to TRBJ2-3; D may match TRBD1 or TRBD2 (5 bases each). Germline V gene lookup returns CDR1 SGHAT and CDR2 FQNNGV. The CDR3 runs to 13 residues. Trimming took off 11 bases at V and 3 bases at J, with 15 bases between the two ends. The CDR3 DNA sequence: TGTGCCGGCCAGGGACGGAGAACAGATACGCAGTATTTT. It yields the protein CAGQGRRTDTQYF.

This clonotype was counted once. One junction end does not reproduce the germline sequence, and a read error may be involved. CDR3 nucleotide sequence: TGTACCAGCAGCTCCCTTAGGAACGAGCAGCACTTC. Protein sequence: CTSSSLRNEQHF. The gene calls are TRBV11-2 and TRBJ2-7; D unresolved. This CDR3 has 12 residues. CDR1 and CDR2 (germline): SGHAT, FQNNGV.

Regarding this clonotype: One end of the junction is discordant with germline, which a read error may explain. This chain connects TRBV11-2 to TRBJ2-5; 10 bases align to TRBD2. Germline lookup yields CDR1 SGHAT and CDR2 FQNNGV. This CDR3 has 15 residues. In DNA, the CDR3 is TGTGCCAGCAGCGACCTGACAGAAGCGGGAGGGACCCAGTATTTC. It specifies CASSDLTEAGGTQYF. Full variable domain (rest looked up from reference TRBV11-2 and TRBJ2-5): EAGVAQSPRYKIIEKRQSVAFWCNPISGHATLYWYQQILGQGPKLLIQFQNNGVVDDSQLPKDRFSAERLKGVDSTLKIQPAKLEDSAVYLCASSDLTEAGGTQYFGPGTRLLVL.

The chain has TRBV7-9 and TRBJ1-5, with D tentatively TRBD1 (6 bases). Trimming cost V 3 bases and J 1 base, with 10 bases left between them. CDR1 is SEHNR, CDR2 FQNEAQ, per germline (reference sequence). The CDR3 spans 15 residues. CDR3 nucleotides: TGTGCCAGCAGCTTGGGGGGGGCGAGCAATCAGCCCCAGCATTTT. Translated, it gives CASSLGGASNQPQHF.

This clonotype appeared once. Just one base apart from a much larger clone, this may be a read error. The rearrangement links TRBV4-2 to TRBJ2-7; possible D gene TRBD1, 5 bases. This CDR3 contains 14 residues. Germline CDR1 reads LGHNA; CDR2 reads YNFKEQ. Trimming stripped 2 bases from V and 7 bases from J, with 15 bases between. The CDR3 loop is CASSQTSTDREQYF. In DNA form, the CDR3 reads TGTGCCAGCAGCCAAACCTCGACAGACCGGGAGCAGTACTTC.

On this clonotype itself: A junction end diverges from the germline sequence, so it may reflect a read error. The rearrangement joins TRBV11-2 to TRBJ2-6; 7 nucleotides align to TRBD1. The CDR3 runs 18 residues. Germline V gives CDR1 SGHAT, CDR2 FQNNGV. The CDR3 DNA reads as TGTGCCAGCAGCCGACTGACAGGGTTTGTGTCTGGGGCCAACGTCCTGAGTTTC. Translation: CASSRLTGFVSGANVLSF.

Comment on this clonotype: A much larger clone lies a single base off, so this may be a read error. The CDR3 sequence is CASSLPQGDFYCYTF. The CDR3 nucleotides are TGTGCCAGCAGCCTCCCACAAGGGGATTTCTATTGCTACACCTTC. This chain uses TRBV11-2 with TRBJ1-2; tentative D call: TRBD1 (5 bases). Germline CDR1 and CDR2: SGHAT and FQNNGV. The CDR3 is 15 residues long.

This clonotype was seen a single time. A much larger clone sits a single nucleotide away, making a read error possible. The chain has TRBV11-2 and TRBJ2-2, with 7 bases identical to TRBD2. CDR3 length equals 16 residues. Germline V gene sequence: CDR1 SGHAT, CDR2 FQNNGV. The CDR3 reads CAGSLYAGENTGELFF. CDR3 nucleotide sequence: TGTGCCGGCAGCTTATATGCGGGGGAGAACACCGGGGAGCTGTTTTTT.

The count of this clonotype is one. The chain links TRBV9 to TRBJ2-1; the D is unclear. The CDR3 contains 12 residues. The V gene's germline CDR1 is SGDLS and CDR2 YYNGEE. V dropped 3 bases and J dropped 6 bases, with 7 bases sitting between them. The CDR3 sequence: CASSETGNEQFF. Here the CDR3 DNA reads TGTGCCAGCAGCGAGACGGGCAATGAGCAGTTCTTC.